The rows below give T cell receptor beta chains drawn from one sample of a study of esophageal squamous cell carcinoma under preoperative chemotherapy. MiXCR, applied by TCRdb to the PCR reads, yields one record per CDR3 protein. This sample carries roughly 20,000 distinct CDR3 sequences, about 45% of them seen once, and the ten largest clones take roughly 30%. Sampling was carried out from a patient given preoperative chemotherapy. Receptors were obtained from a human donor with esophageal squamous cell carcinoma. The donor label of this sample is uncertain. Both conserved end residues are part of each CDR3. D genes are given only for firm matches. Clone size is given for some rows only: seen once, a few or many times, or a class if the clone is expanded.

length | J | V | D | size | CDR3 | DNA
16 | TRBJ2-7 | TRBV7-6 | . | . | CASSLDWGGASYEQYF | TGTGCCAGCAGCTTAGATTGGGGTGGGGCCTCCTACGAGCAGTACTTC
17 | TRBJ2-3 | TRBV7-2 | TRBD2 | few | CASSPGTSGSRTDTQYF | TGTGCCAGCAGCCCAGGGACTAGCGGGAGCCGCACAGATACGCAGTATTTT
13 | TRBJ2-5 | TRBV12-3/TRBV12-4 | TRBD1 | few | CASSLRGRETQYF | TGTGCCAGCAGTTTAAGGGGGCGGGAGACCCAGTACTTC
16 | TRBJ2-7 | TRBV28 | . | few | CASSLASGVGSYEQYF | TGTGCCAGCAGCTTGGCCTCGGGGGTAGGCTCCTACGAGCAGTACTTC
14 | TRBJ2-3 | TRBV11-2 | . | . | CASSLRGFTDTQYF | TGTGCCAGCAGCTTGCGGGGTTTCACAGATACGCAGTATTTT
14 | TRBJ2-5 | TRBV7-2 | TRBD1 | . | CASSSGQGGETQYF | TGTGCCAGCAGCTCCGGACAGGGAGGTGAGACCCAGTACTTC
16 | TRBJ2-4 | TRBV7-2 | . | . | CASRVPMLGAEDTQYF | TGTGCCAGCCGCGTCCCGATGCTGGGAGCTGAAGACACGCAGTACTTC
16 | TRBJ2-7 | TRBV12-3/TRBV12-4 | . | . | CASRVEGVRAKNTQYF | TGTGCCAGCAGGGTCGAGGGGGTGCGAGCCAAGAACACGCAGTACTTC
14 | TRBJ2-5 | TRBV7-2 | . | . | CAGIWGRDTDTQYF | TGTGCGGGCATTTGGGGCCGGGACACAGATACCCAGTACTTC
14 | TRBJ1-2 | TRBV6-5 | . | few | CASSYNTGMGGYTF | TGTGCCAGCAGTTATAACACAGGGATGGGTGGCTACACCTTC
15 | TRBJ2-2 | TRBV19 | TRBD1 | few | CASTGPGQGTGELFF | TGTGCCAGTACGGGACCGGGACAGGGGACCGGGGAGCTGTTTTTT
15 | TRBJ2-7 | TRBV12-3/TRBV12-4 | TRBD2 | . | CASSFSWTSGYEQYF | TGTGCCAGCAGTTTCTCCTGGACTAGCGGTTACGAGCAGTACTTC
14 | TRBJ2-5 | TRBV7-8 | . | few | CASSPTGAIETQYF | TGTGCCAGCAGCCCGACAGGTGCGATAGAGACCCAGTACTTC
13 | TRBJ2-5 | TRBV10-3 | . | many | CAISELTYNEQYF | TGTGCCATCAGTGAACTAACATACAATGAGCAGTACTTC
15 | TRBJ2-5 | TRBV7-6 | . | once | CAGGLGGRHQETQYF | TGTGCCGGGGGGTTAGGGGGCCGGCACCAAGAGACCCAGTACTTC